This T cell receptor (beta chain) was recovered during a study of cytomegalovirus exposure and HLA in healthy donors. Vbeta (60) and Jbeta (13) primers were used in the PCR. The table came from immunoSEQ multiplex PCR; TCRdb's copy has only in-frame clones and leaves some out. The top ten hold approximately 0.6% of the sample, which has about 200,000 clones, over 65% seen once. Source material: PBMCs. The receptor's source is a man aged 18 to 30 in good health and CMV-seronegative.

The CDR3 loop is CAWSRQGEEQYF. In DNA, the CDR3 is TGTGCCTGGAGTCGACAGGGAGAGGAGCAGTACTTC. The chain uses TRBV30 and TRBJ2-7, with 7 bases fitting TRBD1. V shed 2 bases and J 7 bases; nucleotides not matched to a gene: 5. The germline CDR1 and CDR2 sequences are GTSNPN and SVGIG (reference sequence). CDR3 size: 12 residues.